This TCR beta chain was profiled in a study of identical twins. Findings and caveats of the study: Its conclusions, products of cross-sectional statistical analysis, did not come from following the same donors. Out-of-frame TCR alpha sharing observed in monozygotic twins exceeded model estimates.

This CDR3 comprises 16 residues. Germline assignment: CDR1 MDHEN and CDR2 SYDVKM. The V segment lost 5 bases and the J segment 6 bases; nucleotides outside the gene matches: 12. A few counts support this clonotype. Antigen unknown. TCRdb re-analysed the 5' RACE reads in MiXCR, keeping a single row per CDR3 protein. Among approximately 890,000 distinct CDR3 sequences listed, about 12% were seen once. This sample was also put to use in a study of yellow fever vaccine responses in identical twins.

The sequenced sample consisted of PBMCs. V is TRBV28 and J is TRBJ2-3, with 9 bases identical to TRBD2. The receptor's source is a woman aged 18-29 years in good health. The CDR3 DNA is TGTGCCAGCAGTCATCTGGCGGGGGGGCCAGGTGATACGCAGTATTTT. Translating it yields CASSHLAGGPGDTQYF.